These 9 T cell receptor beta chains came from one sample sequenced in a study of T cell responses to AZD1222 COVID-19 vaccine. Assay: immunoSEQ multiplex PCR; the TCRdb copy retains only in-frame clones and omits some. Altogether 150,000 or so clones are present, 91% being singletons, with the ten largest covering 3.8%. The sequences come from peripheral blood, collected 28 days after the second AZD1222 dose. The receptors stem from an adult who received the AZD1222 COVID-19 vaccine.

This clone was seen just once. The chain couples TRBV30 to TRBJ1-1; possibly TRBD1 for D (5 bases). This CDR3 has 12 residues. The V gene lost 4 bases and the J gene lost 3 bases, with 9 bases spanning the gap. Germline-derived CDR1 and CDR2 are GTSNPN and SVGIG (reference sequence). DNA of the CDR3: TGTGCCTGGATAGACAGAGACACTGAAGCTTTCTTT. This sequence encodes CAWIDRDTEAFF.

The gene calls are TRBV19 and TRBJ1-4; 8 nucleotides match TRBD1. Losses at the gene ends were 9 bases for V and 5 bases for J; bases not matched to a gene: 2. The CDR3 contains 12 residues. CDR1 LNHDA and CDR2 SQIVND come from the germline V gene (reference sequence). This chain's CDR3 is CASRQGNEKLFF. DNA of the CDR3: TGTGCCAGCAGACAGGGGAATGAAAAACTGTTTTTT.

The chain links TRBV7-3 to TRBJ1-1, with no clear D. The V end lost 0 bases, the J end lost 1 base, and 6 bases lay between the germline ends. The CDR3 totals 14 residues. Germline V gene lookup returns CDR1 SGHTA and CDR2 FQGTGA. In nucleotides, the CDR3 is TGTGCCAGCAGCTTAACAGGCTCGAACACTGAAGCTTTCTTT. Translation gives CASSLTGSNTEAFF. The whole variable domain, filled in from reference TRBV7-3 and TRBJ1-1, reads GAGVSQTPSNKVTEKGKYVELRCDPISGHTALYWYRQSLGQGPEFLIYFQGTGAADDSGLPNDRFFAVRPEGSVSTLKIQRTERGDSAVYLCASSLTGSNTEAFFGQGTRLTVV.

CDR3 DNA: TGTGCCAGCAGCTCAGACTTCACCGGGGAGCTGTTTTTT. Amino acids: CASSSDFTGELFF. The chain has TRBV7-2 and TRBJ2-2; D unclear. Germline V gene sequence: CDR1 SGHTA, CDR2 FQGNSA. There are 13 residues in the CDR3. The V end lost 4 bases, the J end lost 4 bases, and 7 bases lay between the germline ends.

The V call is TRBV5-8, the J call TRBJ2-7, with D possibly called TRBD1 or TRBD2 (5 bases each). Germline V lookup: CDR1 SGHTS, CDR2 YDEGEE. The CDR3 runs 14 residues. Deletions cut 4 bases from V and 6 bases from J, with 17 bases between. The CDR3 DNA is TGTGCCAGCAGCCCCCGGGTGTTGGGGGTCGAGCAGTACTTC. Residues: CASSPRVLGVEQYF.

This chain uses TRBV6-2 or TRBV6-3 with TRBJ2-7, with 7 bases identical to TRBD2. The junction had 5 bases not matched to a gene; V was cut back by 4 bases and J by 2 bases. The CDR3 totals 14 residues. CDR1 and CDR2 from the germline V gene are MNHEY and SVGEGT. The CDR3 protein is CASSSAGVPYEQYF. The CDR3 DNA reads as TGTGCCAGCAGTTCTGCGGGAGTACCCTACGAGCAGTACTTC.

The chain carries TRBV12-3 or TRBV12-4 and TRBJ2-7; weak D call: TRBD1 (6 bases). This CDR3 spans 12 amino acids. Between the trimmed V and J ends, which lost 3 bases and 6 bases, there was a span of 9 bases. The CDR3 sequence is CASSFGGGEQYF. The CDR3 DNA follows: TGTGCCAGCAGTTTTGGGGGCGGCGAGCAGTACTTC.

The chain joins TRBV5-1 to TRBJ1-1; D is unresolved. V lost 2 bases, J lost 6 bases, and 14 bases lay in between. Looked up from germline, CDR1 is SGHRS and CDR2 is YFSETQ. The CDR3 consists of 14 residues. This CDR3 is CASSFGDTGSEAFF. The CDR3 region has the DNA TGCGCCAGCAGCTTCGGGGATACGGGATCTGAAGCTTTCTTT.

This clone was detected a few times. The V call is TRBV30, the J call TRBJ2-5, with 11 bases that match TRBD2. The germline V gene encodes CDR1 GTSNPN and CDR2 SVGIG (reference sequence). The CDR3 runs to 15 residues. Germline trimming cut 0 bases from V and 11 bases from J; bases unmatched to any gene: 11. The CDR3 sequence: CAWSVKTSGATPQYF. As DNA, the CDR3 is TGTGCCTGGAGTGTTAAGACTAGCGGGGCAACACCGCAGTACTTC. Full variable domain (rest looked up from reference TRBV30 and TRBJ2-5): SQTIHQWPATLVQPVGSPLSLECTVEGTSNPNLYWYRQAAGRGLQLLFYSVGIGQISSEVPQNLSASRPQDRQFILSSKKLLLSDSGFYLCAWSVKTSGATPQYFGPGTRLLVL.